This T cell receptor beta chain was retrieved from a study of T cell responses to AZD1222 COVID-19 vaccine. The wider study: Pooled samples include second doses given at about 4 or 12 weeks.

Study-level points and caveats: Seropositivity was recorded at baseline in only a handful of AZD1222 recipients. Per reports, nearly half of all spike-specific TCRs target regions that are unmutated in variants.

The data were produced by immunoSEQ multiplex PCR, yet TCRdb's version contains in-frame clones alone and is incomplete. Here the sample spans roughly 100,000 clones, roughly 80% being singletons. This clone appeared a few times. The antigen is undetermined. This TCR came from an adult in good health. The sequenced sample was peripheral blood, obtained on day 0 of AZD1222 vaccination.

The DNA of the CDR3 is TGTGCCAGTTCCAGGCAGGCCCTTGACTATGGCTACACCTTC. Its protein is CASSRQALDYGYTF. This chain connects TRBV6-5 to TRBJ1-2; D remains unclear. Trimming left V 9 bases short and J 3 bases short, with 17 bases between. Germline values: CDR1 MNHEY, CDR2 SVGAGI. The CDR3 runs to 14 residues.